The sequence of this T cell receptor (beta chain) was determined in a study of blood T cell repertoires in COVID-19. Study as a whole: Samples of COVID-19 (acute and convalescent) were obtained from the United States, Italy and Spain. In each case, the material was cDNA or gDNA derived from T cells, B-cell-depleted T cells, or PBMCs.

Study processing details: It was from reference gene primer amplification that nucleated cell counts were estimated. Method: immunoSEQ multiplex PCR; TCRdb's copy keeps in-frame clones and lacks some. V and J calls and clone size are those listed in that table; D and trimming were worked out from the DNA. The data contain about 74,000 clones, around nine tenths of them seen just once; the ten biggest clones take up around 2.8%. Per germline, CDR1 MNHEY and CDR2 SMNVEV (reference sequence). V lost 5 bases to trimming and J lost 2 bases; unmatched junction nucleotides: 4. The CDR3 is made up of 14 amino acids.

The source material was peripheral blood. The chain employs TRBV27 and TRBJ1-2, with TRBD1 matching over 8 bases. The TCR originated in a man aged 65 to 79 with active or convalescent COVID-19. Here the CDR3 reads CASSSGTGNYGYTF. As DNA, the CDR3 is TGTGCCAGCAGTAGCGGGACAGGAAACTATGGCTACACCTTC.